This TCR beta chain was profiled in a study of OX40 agonist ivuxolimab in advanced cancers. Study information: It was ivuxolimab, an agonistic anti-OX40 (CD134) antibody, that patients were treated with. General study results and limits: Specificity for antigen went undetermined in the expanded peripheral T cells.

The CDR3 consists of 14 residues. Trimming removed 3 bases at V and 1 base at J, with 9 bases between. CDR1 KGHSH and CDR2 LQKENI come from the germline V gene. Data came from immunoSEQ multiplex PCR; TCRdb stores just in-frame clones and leaves some out. Altogether some 40,000 clones are present, about three quarters being singletons, with the ten largest covering around 12%. A note on this clone: Its target is not known.

Enrollment shut out patients with autoimmune disease history or systemic immunosuppression. This clonotype was obtained from an adult with an advanced solid tumor such as melanoma, head and neck, liver or kidney cancer. The sequenced sample was CD4+ or CD8+ T cells sorted from blood, obtained in a trial of the OX40 agonist ivuxolimab. This chain joins TRBV18 and TRBJ1-1, with D unclear. The CDR3 sequence is CASSPGNGNTEAFF. CDR3 sequence (DNA): TGTGCCAGCTCACCCGGGAACGGGAACACTGAAGCTTTCTTT.